These 25 T cell receptor beta chains were all obtained from the same sample, sequenced in a study of Graves' ophthalmopathy and Graves' hyperthyroidism. Amplifying from RNA transcripts, the study obtained TCR beta CDR3 regions. RT-PCR in the first round used HTBI primers; a second-round multiplex PCR followed. TCRdb used MiXCR to reprocess the multiplex PCR reads, holding one entry per CDR3 protein. The sample has roughly 400,000 distinct CDR3 sequences, approximately 20% seen once. Sequenced: peripheral blood. The source is a woman aged 18-35 years with Graves' ophthalmopathy.

This clonotype was seen ten or more times. CDR3 in amino acids: CASSGSESSYQETQYF. In DNA form, the CDR3 reads TGTGCCAGCAGCGGTAGCGAAAGCTCGTACCAAGAGACCCAGTACTTC. The V and J genes are TRBV6-2 or TRBV6-3 and TRBJ2-5, with a weak D call TRBD2 (5 bases). Per the germline V gene, CDR1 is MNHEY and CDR2 is SVGEGT. The CDR3 sequence is 16 residues long. Trimming pared 6 bases from V and 0 bases from J, leaving 17 bases between.

V is TRBV28 and J is TRBJ2-7; TRBD1 matches 9 bases. CDR3 size: 11 residues. Germline assignment: CDR1 MDHEN and CDR2 SYDVKM. V shed 8 bases, J shed 13 bases, and the junction held 9 bases outside the gene matches. This CDR3 reads CASGSGTGHYF. Here the CDR3 DNA reads TGTGCCAGCGGATCGGGGACAGGGCATTACTTC.

This clonotype was picked up many times. The chain combines TRBV11-1 with TRBJ1-5; D call uncertain. Trimming pared 3 bases from V and 7 bases from J, leaving 10 bases between. CDR3 length equals 13 residues. Germline V gene sequence: CDR1 SGHAT, CDR2 FQDESV (reference sequence). The CDR3 loop reads CASSLQVGQPQHF. Written as DNA, the CDR3 is TGTGCCAGCAGCTTGCAAGTGGGACAGCCCCAGCATTTT.

This clonotype was found many times. The chain uses TRBV27 and TRBJ1-2; 12 bases are a match to TRBD1. The CDR3 totals 15 residues. Germline loops: CDR1 MNHEY, CDR2 SMNVEV (reference sequence). After removal of 6 bases from V and 8 bases from J, the junction contained 10 bases not matched to a gene. The CDR3 DNA reads as TGTGCCAGCAGCTCCCCGGGACAGGGGGCGGAAGGCTACACCTTC. This codes for CASSSPGQGAEGYTF.

This clonotype was recorded at least ten times. The chain recombines TRBV27 with TRBJ2-5, with D tentatively TRBD1 (5 bases). V was shortened by 8 bases and J by 3 bases, with 13 bases between the two germline ends. The germline V gene has CDR1 MNHEY and CDR2 SMNVEV (reference sequence). The CDR3 loop spans 13 amino acids. The CDR3 reads CASGRLGEETQYF. CDR3 nucleotides: TGTGCCAGCGGCCGATTAGGGGAAGAGACCCAGTACTTC.

The chain combines TRBV3-1 with TRBJ1-2; the D gene is possibly TRBD1 (5 bases). V lost 2 bases and J 8 bases, leaving 15 bases between the germline ends. CDR3 length: 14 residues. Germline values: CDR1 LGHDT, CDR2 YNNKEL (reference sequence). The CDR3 reads CASSQNGGPGGYTF. The DNA of the CDR3 is TGTGCCAGCAGCCAAAATGGGGGACCGGGAGGCTACACCTTC.

This clonotype was observed many times. CDR3 region: CASSSRGGLYGYTF. In DNA form, the CDR3 reads TGTGCCAGCAGCTCCCGAGGGGGTCTTTATGGCTACACCTTC. The chain has TRBV27 and TRBJ1-2, with a tentative D call TRBD1 (6 bases). The CDR3 length is 14 residues. Germline V gene data show CDR1 as MNHEY and CDR2 as SMNVEV (reference sequence). Trimming cost V 6 bases and J 5 bases, with 16 bases left between them.

The V call is TRBV6-1, the J call TRBJ2-7, with a tentative D call TRBD2 (6 bases). CDR1 and CDR2 from the germline V gene are MNHNS and SASEGT. This CDR3 is built from 14 residues. V was trimmed by 5 bases and J by 2 bases, leaving 13 bases between them. This CDR3 is CASSPRRGAYEQYF. For the CDR3, the DNA is TGTGCCAGCAGTCCTAGGCGGGGCGCCTACGAGCAGTACTTC.

In this sample, this clonotype turned up many times. The V gene is TRBV6-2 or TRBV6-3, the J gene TRBJ1-1, with 9 bases lining up with TRBD1. Trimming took 5 bases from V and 4 from J; bases not matched to a gene: 5. The V gene's germline CDR1 is MNHEY and CDR2 SVGEGT. This CDR3 region has 14 residues. The CDR3 region is CASSAGQGGTEAFF. DNA for the CDR3: TGTGCCAGCAGTGCGGGACAGGGAGGCACTGAAGCTTTCTTT.

In this sample, this clonotype turned up many times. The chain has TRBV2 and TRBJ1-1; no definite D call. Trimming left V 2 bases short and J 4 bases short, with 5 bases between. Germline-derived CDR1 and CDR2 are SNHLY and FYNNEI. This CDR3 region has 12 residues. This CDR3 is CASSETRTEAFF. In DNA, the CDR3 is TGTGCCAGCAGTGAAACCCGCACTGAAGCTTTCTTT.

The sample holds many counts of this clonotype. This chain joins TRBV20-1 and TRBJ2-7; D gene ambiguous. The germline V gene has CDR1 DFQATT and CDR2 SNEGSKA (reference sequence). V lost 6 bases to trimming and J lost 0 bases, with 12 bases between them. The CDR3 totals 13 residues. The CDR3 DNA sequence: TGCAGTGCCTCCCCTTCGGCCTCCTACGAGCAGTACTTC. This gives the protein CSASPSASYEQYF.

This chain links TRBV7-9 with TRBJ1-1; D is ambiguous. Trimming stripped 7 bases from V and 5 bases from J, with 17 bases between. From germline, CDR1 is SEHNR and CDR2 FQNEAQ (reference sequence). The CDR3 has 14 residues. The CDR3 is CASTSTLDVTEAFF. The CDR3 coding sequence is TGTGCCAGCACCTCAACGTTGGATGTAACTGAAGCTTTCTTT.

This clonotype has at least ten counts. This sequence joins TRBV6-2 or TRBV6-3 and TRBJ2-2; TRBD1 might be the D (5 bases). The germline gives CDR1 MNHEY, CDR2 SVGEGT. The CDR3 runs to 15 residues. V was pared by 6 bases and J by 2 bases, with 13 bases between. The CDR3 here is CASRPGHLNTGELFF. The CDR3 nucleotides read TGTGCCAGCAGGCCTGGACACCTAAACACCGGGGAGCTGTTTTTT.

This clonotype has a count of ten or more. The rearrangement joins TRBV7-3 to TRBJ1-1, with D unresolved. V lost 5 bases and J 2 bases, leaving 15 bases between the germline ends. Germline V gene sequence: CDR1 SGHTA, CDR2 FQGTGA. The length of the CDR3 is 15 residues. The CDR3 is CASSPIPTVNTEAFF. In DNA form, the CDR3 reads TGTGCCAGCAGCCCCATCCCCACAGTTAACACTGAAGCTTTCTTT.

The rearrangement joins TRBV20-1 to TRBJ1-5; the match to TRBD1 covers 9 bases. The CDR3 loop spans 15 amino acids. CDR1 and CDR2 from the germline V gene are DFQATT and SNEGSKA (reference sequence). The V segment lost 4 bases and the J segment 2 bases; nucleotides outside the gene matches: 6. This CDR3 is CSATDRGSGNQPQHF. The CDR3 coding sequence is TGCAGTGCTACGGACAGGGGAAGTGGCAATCAGCCCCAGCATTTT.

This clonotype was found many times. V gene TRBV12-3 or TRBV12-4 combines with J gene TRBJ1-5; the D gene is possibly TRBD1 (6 bases). V was cut by 5 bases and J by 7 bases, with 9 bases left in between. This CDR3 comprises 12 residues. The CDR3 protein is CASSEDSQPQHF. CDR3 DNA: TGTGCCAGCAGTGAGGACAGCCAGCCCCAGCATTTT.

This clonotype has at least ten counts. The chain carries TRBV6-5 and TRBJ2-5; maybe TRBD1 (6 bases). The length of the CDR3 is 14 residues. Trimming shortened V by 0 bases and J by 7 bases, and 12 bases separated the two germline ends. Germline V gene sequence: CDR1 MNHEY, CDR2 SVGAGI. CDR3 bases: TGTGCCAGCAGTTACTCAGGGCAGGGGTCGACCCAGTACTTC. Its translation is CASSYSGQGSTQYF.

The sample holds many counts of this clonotype. The chain employs TRBV27 and TRBJ2-5; D uncertain. Between the trimmed V and J ends, which lost 4 bases and 5 bases, there was a span of 11 bases. The V gene's germline CDR1 is MNHEY and CDR2 SMNVEV (reference sequence). The CDR3 extends over 13 amino acids. The CDR3 sequence is CASSSTDGETQYF. The CDR3 DNA sequence: TGTGCCAGCAGTTCAACCGATGGGGAGACCCAGTACTTC.

This clonotype was observed at least ten times. V usage is TRBV12-3 or TRBV12-4 and J usage is TRBJ2-2, with D unclear. There are 15 residues in the CDR3. Trimming removed 7 bases from V and 3 bases from J, with 15 bases in between. The CDR3 spells CASTPSGTHTGELFF. As DNA, the CDR3 is TGTGCCAGCACCCCCTCAGGAACCCACACCGGGGAGCTGTTTTTT.

This clonotype was seen repeatedly, ten times or more. The chain joins TRBV5-6 to TRBJ1-1; a weak D match, TRBD1 (6 bases). Germline CDR1 and CDR2: SGHDT and YYEEEE. The CDR3 is 14 residues long. Trimming pared 2 bases from V and 4 bases from J, leaving 12 bases between. CDR3: CASSLGTQGTEAFF. The CDR3 DNA reads as TGTGCCAGCAGCTTAGGAACACAGGGCACTGAAGCTTTCTTT.

This clonotype was observed many times. J is TRBJ1-1 and V is TRBV6-1, with 8 positions matching TRBD1. V gave up 2 bases and J gave up 11 bases; unmatched junction bases: 10. Germline V gene sequence: CDR1 MNHNS, CDR2 SASEGT. The CDR3 runs to 14 residues. The CDR3 DNA is TGTGCCAGCAGTGAACGACAGGGGAGGGTAGGGGCTTTCTTT. Translating it yields CASSERQGRVGAFF.

This clonotype was observed many times. CDR3 coding DNA: TGTGCCAGCAGCTCAAGCGAGACTGTTAGTAATTCACCCCTCCACTTT. It translates to CASSSSETVSNSPLHF. The chain combines TRBV7-2 with TRBJ1-6; D is uncertain. CDR1 is SGHTA, CDR2 FQGNSA, per germline. The CDR3 loop spans 16 amino acids. Trimming took 4 bases from V and 6 from J, leaving 16 bases between them.

In this sample, this clonotype turned up many times. J is TRBJ1-1 and V is TRBV19; 10 bases align to TRBD1. Germline V gene sequence: CDR1 LNHDA, CDR2 SQIVND (reference sequence). This CDR3 is built from 13 residues. Unmatched junction bases numbered 3, after V lost 6 bases and J lost 5 bases. CDR3 protein: CASRTGGWTEAFF. The CDR3 coding sequence is TGTGCCAGTAGGACAGGGGGCTGGACTGAAGCTTTCTTT.

This clonotype was counted at least ten times. The chain's CDR3 is CASSIHRGPNTEAFF. In DNA form, the CDR3 reads TGTGCCAGTAGTATCCACAGGGGGCCGAACACTGAAGCTTTCTTT. The rearrangement links TRBV19 to TRBJ1-1; 9 bases are a match to TRBD1. V was pared by 3 bases and J by 1 base, with 3 bases of the junction left unmatched. The CDR3 has 15 residues. In germline, CDR1 is LNHDA, CDR2 SQIVND (reference sequence).

This clonotype showed up many times. The chain combines TRBV6-1 with TRBJ1-1; D may be TRBD1 (6 bases). V shed 6 bases and J shed 5 bases, with 19 bases lying between them. Germline lookup yields CDR1 MNHNS and CDR2 SASEGT. The CDR3 is 15 residues long. CDR3 bases: TGTGCCAGCAGGGATGCGGGGGCCCAAGGTACTGAAGCTTTCTTT. This codes for CASRDAGAQGTEAFF.